This T cell receptor beta chain comes out of a study of OX40 agonist ivuxolimab in advanced cancers. Background on the study: Previous treatment with anti-PD-1, anti-PD-L1 or anti-CTLA-4 therapy was allowed; about 37% had received some.

Looked up from germline, CDR1 is SQVTM and CDR2 is ANQGSEA. Trimming at V came to 2 bases and at J to 5 bases, leaving 7 bases not matched to a gene. The CDR3 length is 14 residues. The repertoire was sequenced with immunoSEQ multiplex PCR; TCRdb's copy has only in-frame clones and lacks some. The sample holds tens of thousands of clones, about 86% seen once. The table lists this clone with a few counts. The sequencing used CD4+ or CD8+ T cells sorted from blood, collected in a trial of the OX40 agonist ivuxolimab. V is TRBV29-1 and J is TRBJ2-7, with 9 bases aligning to TRBD1. This clonotype was obtained from an adult with an advanced solid tumor such as melanoma, head and neck, liver or kidney cancer. The chain's CDR3 is CSVEIGGQGNEQYF. The CDR3 bases are TGCAGCGTTGAAATTGGGGGACAGGGAAACGAGCAGTACTTC.